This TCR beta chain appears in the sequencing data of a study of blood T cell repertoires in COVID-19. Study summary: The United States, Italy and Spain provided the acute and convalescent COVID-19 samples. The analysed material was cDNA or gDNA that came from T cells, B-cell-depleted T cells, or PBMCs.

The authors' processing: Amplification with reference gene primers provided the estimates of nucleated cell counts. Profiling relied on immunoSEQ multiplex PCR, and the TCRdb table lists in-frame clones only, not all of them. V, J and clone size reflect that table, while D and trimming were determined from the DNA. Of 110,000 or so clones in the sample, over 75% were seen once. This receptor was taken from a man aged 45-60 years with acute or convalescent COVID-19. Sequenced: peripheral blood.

CDR3 DNA sequence: TGTGCCACCAGCCATAGCGGGGGGGCGGGAGATACGCAGTATTTT. The encoded protein is CATSHSGGAGDTQYF. The V and J genes are TRBV15 and TRBJ2-3, with TRBD2 matching 11 bases. After removal of 5 bases from V and 5 bases from J, the junction contained 6 bases not matched to a gene. The CDR3 spans 15 residues. CDR1 is LNHNV and CDR2 is YYDKDF in the germline V gene (reference sequence).